Here is one T cell receptor beta chain with its context. Its antigen is currently not known. As the CDR3 is not closed by the conserved phenylalanine or tryptophan, this likely results from a read error. It is unclear where the CDR3 begins or ends on the DNA, so no DNA is shown, and the CDR3 is as TCRdb lists it. The germline V gene encodes CDR1 SGHNT and CDR2 YENEEA. The length of the CDR3 is 12 amino acids, counting both ends. Libraries were constructed by the immunoSEQ multiplex PCR assay. The source study handled its data this way. A statistical classification framework was built to diagnose cytomegalovirus status from the catalog of TCR beta chain sequences. TCRdb mirrors the immuneACCESS table, restricted to in-frame sequences. Some clones are absent from its copies; in checked studies, under half trace to an unresolved V gene, and the reason for the others is unknown. V and J calls and clone size follow that table, whereas D and trimming were derived from the DNA. Across this sample there are around 120,000 clones, with roughly 86% seen only once. Of the sample, under 5% is held by the ten largest clones.

The donors belonged to the validation cohort of over a hundred subjects, which was separate from the approximately 660-subject first cohort. This sample is part of a study of cytomegalovirus exposure and HLA in healthy donors (TCRdb year 2017). Turning to the overall study: The 500 to 800 repertoires of the first cohort and the 110 or so validation repertoires were produced on the same platform, according to a later analysis. The study aimed to test whether signatures of past pathogen exposure could be identified by cataloging public T cell receptors. High-throughput TCR immunosequencing, statistical association of individual TCRs with disease status, and machine learning were combined to predict cytomegalovirus infection status. In addition to the first cohort of 666 subjects, a separate validation cohort of approximately 110 different subjects was used. The paper as a whole reports these results and caveats: In a later analysis, TCRs clustered in the first cohort were found to also tend to co-occur in the 120 validation repertoires, with roughly 93% of cluster scores above 0. The study listed 170 or so TCR beta chains as associated with cytomegalovirus. A later analysis had no HLA typing for the validation cohort, so co-occurrence there was scored across all 130 or so repertoires. The authors suggested that the approach could potentially be extended to other disease states and immunological phenotypes. Across donors, most TCR sequences were observed very rarely, whereas some public TCRs were present in many individuals. In both the original and validation cohorts, the classifier was reported to diagnose cytomegalovirus status with high specificity and sensitivity. Three of the identified cytomegalovirus-associated TCR beta chains were confirmed in vitro to be specific for cytomegalovirus antigens.

The sequence was collected from a man aged 18 to 30 in good health and CMV-seronegative. Material: PBMCs. The chain couples TRBV11-3 to TRBJ2-7; the D segment call TRBD2 is taken from the table without a DNA check. The CDR3 in this case is CASSTTPGLAGG.